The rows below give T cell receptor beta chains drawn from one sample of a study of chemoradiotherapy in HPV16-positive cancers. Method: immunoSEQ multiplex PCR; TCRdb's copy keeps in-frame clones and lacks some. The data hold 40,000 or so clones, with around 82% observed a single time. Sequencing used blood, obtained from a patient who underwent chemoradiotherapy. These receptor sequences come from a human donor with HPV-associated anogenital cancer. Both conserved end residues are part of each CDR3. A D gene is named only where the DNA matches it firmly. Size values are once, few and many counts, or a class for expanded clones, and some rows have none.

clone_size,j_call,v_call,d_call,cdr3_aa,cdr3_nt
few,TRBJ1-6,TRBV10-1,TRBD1,CASSEDRGNSPLHF,TGCGCCAGCAGTGAGGACAGGGGAAATTCACCCCTCCACTTT
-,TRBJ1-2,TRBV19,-,CATSPQGDYGYTF,TGTGCCACCTCCCCCCAGGGTGACTATGGCTACACCTTC
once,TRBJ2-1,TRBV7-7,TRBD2,CASSSSGGFNEQFF,TGTGCCAGCAGCTCTAGCGGGGGTTTCAATGAGCAGTTCTTC
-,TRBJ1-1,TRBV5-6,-,CASSSVGDLNTEAFF,TGTGCCAGCAGCTCGGTGGGAGATTTGAACACTGAAGCTTTCTTT
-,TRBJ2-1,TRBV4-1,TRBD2,CASSRTLAGVRNEQFF,TGCGCCAGCAGCCGAACCCTAGCGGGCGTACGCAATGAGCAGTTCTTC
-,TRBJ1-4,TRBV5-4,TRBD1,CASSAADRAKLFF,TGTGCCAGCAGCGCGGCCGACAGGGCAAAACTGTTTTTT
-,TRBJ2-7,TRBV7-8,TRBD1,CASTQGAGYEQYF,TGTGCCAGCACCCAGGGGGCAGGGTACGAGCAGTACTTC
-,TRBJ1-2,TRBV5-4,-,CASTPTGSYGYTF,TGTGCCAGCACGCCGACAGGATCCTATGGCTACACCTTC
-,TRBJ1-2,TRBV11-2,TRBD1,CASSPRGGNYGYTF,TGTGCCAGCAGCCCCAGGGGGGGGAACTATGGCTACACCTTC
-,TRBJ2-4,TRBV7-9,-,CASSLFIGTSLLAKNIQYF,TGTGCCAGCAGCTTATTCATCGGGACCTCCTTACTAGCCAAAAACATTCAGTACTTC
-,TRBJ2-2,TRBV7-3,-,CASSPGTTGELFF,TGTGCCAGCAGCCCGGGGACCACCGGGGAGCTGTTTTTT
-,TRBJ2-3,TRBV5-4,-,CASSPSRGPPDTQYF,TGTGCCAGCAGCCCGAGCAGGGGTCCTCCAGATACGCAGTATTTT
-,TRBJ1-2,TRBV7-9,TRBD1,CASSKPGQVPYGYTF,TGTGCCAGCAGCAAACCGGGACAGGTACCCTATGGCTACACCTTC
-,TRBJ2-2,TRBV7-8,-,CASSLARGGTRNTGELFF,TGTGCCAGCAGCTTAGCTAGGGGCGGGACACGAAACACCGGGGAGCTGTTTTTT
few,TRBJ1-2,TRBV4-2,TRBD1,CASSQDPDRDGYTF,TGTGCCAGCAGCCAAGATCCAGACAGGGATGGCTACACCTTC
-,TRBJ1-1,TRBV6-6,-,CASTLTGVNTEAFF,TGTGCCAGCACCCTGACAGGAGTAAACACTGAAGCTTTCTTT
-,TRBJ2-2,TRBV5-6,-,CASSPAPGTGELFF,TGTGCCAGCAGCCCGGCTCCCGGTACCGGGGAGCTGTTTTTT
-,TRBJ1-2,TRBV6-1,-,CASSAEVSYGYTF,TGTGCCAGCAGCGCTGAGGTTAGCTATGGCTACACCTTC
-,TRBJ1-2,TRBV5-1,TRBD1,CASSLAPGQAYGYTF,TGCGCCAGCAGCTTGGCCCCGGGACAGGCCTATGGCTACACCTTC
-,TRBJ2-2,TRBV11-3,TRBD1,CASSPGQDGRTGELFF,TGTGCCAGCAGTCCCGGACAGGATGGAAGGACCGGGGAGCTGTTTTTT
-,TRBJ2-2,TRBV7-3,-,CASSWTAGELFF,TGTGCCAGCAGTTGGACAGCCGGGGAGCTGTTTTTT
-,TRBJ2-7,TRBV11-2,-,CASSFTEQYF,TGTGCCAGCAGCTTTACCGAGCAGTACTTC
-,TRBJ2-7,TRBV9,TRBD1,CASSAGTGGYEQYF,TGTGCCAGCAGCGCGGGGACAGGGGGGTACGAGCAGTACTTC
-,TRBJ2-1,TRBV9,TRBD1,CASTTGQGPYNEQFF,TGTGCCAGCACCACCGGACAGGGCCCCTACAATGAGCAGTTCTTC
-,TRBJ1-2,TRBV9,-,CASQKGGSTNYGYTF,TGTGCCAGCCAAAAGGGGGGCAGTACTAACTATGGCTACACCTTC
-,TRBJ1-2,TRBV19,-,CASSIDSGYTF,TGTGCCAGTAGTATCGACAGTGGCTACACCTTC
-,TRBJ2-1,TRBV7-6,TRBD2,CASSPSSGGIADEQFF,TGTGCCAGCAGCCCCTCTAGCGGGGGTATTGCCGATGAGCAGTTCTTC
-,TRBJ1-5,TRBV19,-,CASSPTTNQPQHF,TGTGCCAGTAGTCCGACTACCAATCAGCCCCAGCATTTT